These T cell receptor beta chains were read from a single sample in a study of OX40 agonist ivuxolimab in advanced cancers. The assay was immunoSEQ multiplex PCR, and TCRdb's table has in-frame clones only and misses some. The table records tens of thousands of clones, approximately 92% of them present only once. Source: CD4+ or CD8+ T cells sorted from blood, taken in a trial of the OX40 agonist ivuxolimab. These receptor sequences come from an adult with an advanced solid tumor such as melanoma, head and neck, liver or kidney cancer. Each CDR3 is given with its conserved first and last residue. Each record gives: V gene, D gene, J gene, clone size, CDR3 DNA, CDR3 protein. D genes are given only for firm matches. Some rows have no size entry. The others give once, few or many, or a class for an expanded clone.

TRBV4-1,TRBD1,TRBJ1-1,.,TGCGCCAGCAGCCAAGAAATATACGGCAGGGGGCGAGTCGGGGACACTGAAGCTTTCTTT,CASSQEIYGRGRVGDTEAFF
TRBV2,TRBD2,TRBJ2-7,once,TGTGCCAGCAATCCTCTAGCGGGGGGGCCGGACGAGCAGTACTTC,CASNPLAGGPDEQYF
TRBV5-1,.,TRBJ2-5,.,TGCGCCAGCAGCTTGGGAAGTCGGGGAGAAGAGACCCAGTACTTC,CASSLGSRGEETQYF
TRBV28,.,TRBJ1-1,.,TGTGCCAGCAGTTCCCACGGGACACCCTCGACTGAAGCTTTCTTT,CASSSHGTPSTEAFF
TRBV18,.,TRBJ1-3,.,TGTGCCAGCTCCCCCGCGGGGGGCTTCTCTGGAAACACCATATATTTT,CASSPAGGFSGNTIYF
TRBV10-3,.,TRBJ2-1,.,TGTGCCATCAGCGATACTAGAGGGGCCTCCAATGAGCAGTTCTTC,CAISDTRGASNEQFF
TRBV7-8,TRBD1,TRBJ1-5,few,TGTGCCAGCAGCTTAAACGCAGGGGGCCGCAATCAGCCCCAGCATTTT,CASSLNAGGRNQPQHF
TRBV6-1,.,TRBJ2-1,.,TGTGCCACCTCCTTGGGCCGTAGCTCCTACAATGAGCAGTTCTTC,CATSLGRSSYNEQFF
TRBV10-1,.,TRBJ2-5,.,TGCGCCAGCAGTGACACCACAGGGAACCAAGAGACCCAGTACTTC,CASSDTTGNQETQYF
TRBV18,TRBD1,TRBJ1-2,.,TGTGCCAGCTCACCACCGGGACAGAGGGGAACTTATAACTATGGCTACACCTTC,CASSPPGQRGTYNYGYTF
TRBV2,TRBD1,TRBJ1-4,.,TGTGCCAGCAGGGCGACAGGGGCCGCAACTAATGAAAAACTGTTTTTT,CASRATGAATNEKLFF
TRBV30,.,TRBJ1-5,.,TGTGCCTGGAATACAGGGCTGAATCAGCCCCAGCATTTT,CAWNTGLNQPQHF
TRBV11-2,TRBD2,TRBJ2-1,.,TGTGCCAGCAGCTTAGTGCGGACTAGCGGTAATGAGCAGTTCTTC,CASSLVRTSGNEQFF
TRBV4-1,.,TRBJ2-1,.,TGCGCCAGCAGCCAAGATCCCGGGGGACCTTACAATGAGCAGTTCTTC,CASSQDPGGPYNEQFF
TRBV10-1,TRBD2,TRBJ2-7,.,TGCGCCAGCAGTGTCGGGACTAGCGGGGCCTACGAGCAGTACTTC,CASSVGTSGAYEQYF
TRBV19,.,TRBJ1-2,.,TGTGCCAGTAGGCCCCAGGGGTTCCAGAGCGGCTACACCTTC,CASRPQGFQSGYTF
TRBV10-3,.,TRBJ2-1,.,TGTGCCATCAGTGATTCTGCCATAGCGGTGGAGCAGTTCTTC,CAISDSAIAVEQFF
TRBV19,.,TRBJ1-1,.,TGTGCCAGTAGTATTAACCCGACGATGAACACTGAAGCTTTCTTT,CASSINPTMNTEAFF
TRBV5-4,TRBD1,TRBJ2-5,once,TGTGCCAGCAGCTCGAACAGGGGAAGCGAGACCCAGTACTTC,CASSSNRGSETQYF
TRBV2,.,TRBJ2-7,.,TGTGCCAGCAGGACTGTTTCCTACGAGCAGTACTTC,CASRTVSYEQYF
TRBV15,TRBD2,TRBJ2-1,.,TGTGCCACCAGCAGAGGACCAGCGGGAGGGGATGAGCAGTTCTTC,CATSRGPAGGDEQFF
TRBV11-2,.,TRBJ1-1,once,TGTGCCAGCAGCCCTAGGACGGGAATCATGAACACTGAAGCTTTCTTT,CASSPRTGIMNTEAFF
TRBV2,.,TRBJ1-1,once,TGTGCCAGCACCCAATCGGGACTTCGCTGGGAAGCTTTCTTT,CASTQSGLRWEAFF
TRBV11-3,TRBD2,TRBJ2-7,once,TGTGCCAGCAGCCAGACTAGCGAGGGGGTCTACGAGCAGTACTTC,CASSQTSEGVYEQYF
TRBV5-8,.,TRBJ2-7,.,TGTGCCAGCAGCTGGGCCTCCTACGAGCAGTACTTC,CASSWASYEQYF
TRBV4-1,.,TRBJ2-7,.,TGCGCCAGCAGCCAAGTGATAGGACGGGCGACCTACGAGCAGTACTTC,CASSQVIGRATYEQYF
TRBV18,.,TRBJ2-4,.,TGTGCCAGCTCACCCCCAGGCGGGGTCCTAAACATTCAGTACTTC,CASSPPGGVLNIQYF
TRBV29-1,.,TRBJ1-1,.,TGCAGCGTCAATCCGAGGGGTCGGGCTTTCTTT,CSVNPRGRAFF
TRBV30,TRBD1,TRBJ1-1,.,TGTGCCTGGAGGGGACAGGGGCCGAACACTGAAGCTTTCTTT,CAWRGQGPNTEAFF
TRBV7-9,TRBD2,TRBJ2-7,once,TGTGCCAGCAGCACCGACGGGAGGAGGGCTTACGAGCAGTACTTC,CASSTDGRRAYEQYF
TRBV29-1,.,TRBJ2-5,.,TGCAGCGTTGATCGCGGAGGGGAGACCCAGTACTTC,CSVDRGGETQYF
TRBV5-6,.,TRBJ2-7,once,TGTGCCAGCAGCTTATCAGGGTTGTCGTATTACGAGCAGTACTTC,CASSLSGLSYYEQYF
TRBV6-1,.,TRBJ1-1,.,TGTGCCAGTTCCAGGGGTTTGAACACTGAAGCTTTCTTT,CASSRGLNTEAFF
TRBV11-2,TRBD2,TRBJ2-1,.,TGTGCCAGCAGCTTAGCTGCGGGGGACTCCTACAATGAGCAGTTCTTC,CASSLAAGDSYNEQFF
TRBV2,.,TRBJ2-5,.,TGTGCCGACAAGGCGGGACAGCTCAAAGAGACCCAGTACTTC,CADKAGQLKETQYF
TRBV7-3,TRBD2,TRBJ2-3,.,TGTGCCAGCAGCTTAATTAGGGCTAGCGGGGAGTCGGGGAGAGATACGCAGTATTTT,CASSLIRASGESGRDTQYF
TRBV28,.,TRBJ2-1,.,TGTGCCAGCAGGCCCGACTCCCCGGTTGAGCAGTTCTTC,CASRPDSPVEQFF
TRBV7-9,.,TRBJ2-3,.,TGTGCCAGCAGCTTAGGAAGGGGAGTTCTCACAGATACGCAGTATTTT,CASSLGRGVLTDTQYF
TRBV7-2,TRBD1,TRBJ1-2,.,TGTGCCAGCAGCTTAGAATGGGGGGACAGGGACCTCTATGGCTACACCTTC,CASSLEWGDRDLYGYTF
TRBV7-9,TRBD1,TRBJ1-4,.,TGTGCCAGCAGCTTTGGGACAGGGAATGAAAAACTGTTTTTT,CASSFGTGNEKLFF
TRBV4-1,.,TRBJ1-2,few,TGCGCCAGCAGCCAAGATCCCCCACAGCCCTATGGCTACACCTTC,CASSQDPPQPYGYTF
TRBV10-3,.,TRBJ1-5,.,TGTGCCATCAGCGGCCACGGAGGGGACTTGCATTTT,CAISGHGGDLHF
TRBV7-3,TRBD1,TRBJ2-2,.,TGTGCCAGCAGCCCGACAGGGACGAGCACCGGGGAGCTGTTTTTT,CASSPTGTSTGELFF
TRBV5-1,.,TRBJ1-2,.,TGCGCCAGCAGCTTGGCCTACGGGACGGTAAACTATGGCTACACCTTC,CASSLAYGTVNYGYTF
TRBV19,.,TRBJ2-7,.,TGTGCCAGTAGTCCCGGGGGAACCTACGAGCAGTACTTC,CASSPGGTYEQYF
TRBV6-5,.,TRBJ2-5,.,TGTGCCAGCAGTTCTAGACGACAGCCCGCGACCCAGTACTTC,CASSSRRQPATQYF
TRBV6-5,TRBD1,TRBJ1-2,.,TGTGCCAGCAGTTACTCCGCACAGGGGGGTGGCTACACCTTC,CASSYSAQGGGYTF
TRBV2,.,TRBJ1-4,.,TGTGCCAGCATAGGTATAAGAAGAGGCACTAATGAAAAACTGTTTTTT,CASIGIRRGTNEKLFF
TRBV5-6,.,TRBJ2-3,.,TGTGCCAGCAGCTTGCCCCCCACAGATACGCAGTATTTT,CASSLPPTDTQYF
TRBV14,.,TRBJ2-3,.,TGTGCCAGCAGCCGAAGAAAGATGACAGATACGCAGTATTTT,CASSRRKMTDTQYF
TRBV5-4,.,TRBJ2-3,.,TGTGCCAGCAGCATCTCTAGCACAGATACGCAGTATTTT,CASSISSTDTQYF
TRBV18,TRBD2,TRBJ2-1,.,TGTGCCAGCTCACCGAAGCCGGGACTAGCGGGAGAGGTTGAGCAGTTCTTC,CASSPKPGLAGEVEQFF
TRBV2,.,TRBJ1-5,.,TGTGCCAGCAGTGAACAGGGCGCAGGGGCAAATCAGCCCCAGCATTTT,CASSEQGAGANQPQHF